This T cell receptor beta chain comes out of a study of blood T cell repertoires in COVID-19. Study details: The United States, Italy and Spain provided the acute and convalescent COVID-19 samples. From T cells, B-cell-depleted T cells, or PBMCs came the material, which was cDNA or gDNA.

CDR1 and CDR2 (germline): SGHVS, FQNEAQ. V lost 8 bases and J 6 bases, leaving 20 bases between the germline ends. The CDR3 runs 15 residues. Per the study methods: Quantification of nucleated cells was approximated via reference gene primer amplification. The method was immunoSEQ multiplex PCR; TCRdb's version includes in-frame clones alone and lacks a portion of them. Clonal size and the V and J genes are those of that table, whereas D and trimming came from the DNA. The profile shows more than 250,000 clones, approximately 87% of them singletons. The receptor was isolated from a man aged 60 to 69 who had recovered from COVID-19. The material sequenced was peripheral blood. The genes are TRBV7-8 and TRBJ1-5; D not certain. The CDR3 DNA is TGTGCCAGCTCATTAGTTGAAGGAGGGTTTCAGCCCCAGCATTTT. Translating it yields CASSLVEGGFQPQHF.